This TCR beta chain stems from a study of shared clonotypes between healthy human individuals. Of note for this clone: No antigen is known for it.

General study findings and limits: Across a handful of donors, naive CD4 shared around 5.4%, naive CD8 under 4%, memory CD4 roughly 2.3%, memory CD8 0.4% to 0.5%.

This CDR3 has 15 amino acids. Germline trimming cut 2 bases from V and 3 bases from J; bases unmatched to any gene: 7. CDR1 is MGHRA and CDR2 is YSYEKL in the germline V gene. Measured with immunoSEQ multiplex PCR; TCRdb has only the in-frame clones, and not every one. Of around 560,000 clones listed, 85% to 95% were seen once; the top ten hold approximately 0.11%. CD45RO-negative, CCR7-positively selected cells formed the naive CD8 fraction, excluding terminally differentiated effector memory CD45RA+ cells. This chain links TRBV4-1 with TRBJ2-7; TRBD1 matches at 7 bases. The sequenced sample was naive CD8+ T cells sorted from blood. The receptor comes from a woman in her 30s in good health. The CDR3 coding sequence is TGCGCCAGCAGCCAATCCCTGAACAGGGGCTACGAGCAGTACTTC. Its translation: CASSQSLNRGYEQYF.